The sequence of this T cell receptor (beta chain) was determined in a study of regulatory T cells in long-lasting Graves disease. Whole-study results and caveats: Persistent disease was characterized by preferential usage of TRBV28, TRBJ1-2 and TRBJ2-5.

This clonotype came up many times. What it recognizes is unknown. Sequencing libraries for TCR beta were prepared with iRepertoire HTBI primers and Arm-PCR of CDR3 regions. TCRdb called the multiplex PCR reads again in MiXCR, with one record for every CDR3 protein. Here the sample spans roughly 420,000 distinct CDR3 sequences, roughly 17% being singletons. The CDR3 is 12 amino acids. V dropped 2 bases and J dropped 6; count of bases not matched to a gene: 1. Germline V lookup: CDR1 DFQATT, CDR2 SNEGSKA (reference sequence). Time point meaning: newly diagnosed GD, antithyroid drugs for less than 3 months. PBMC-extracted RNA yielded the TCR library. Another study also made use of these data, one on T cells in Graves' hyperthyroidism and ophthalmopathy. This second report adds: Initially, a first-round RT-PCR of the TCR CDR3 employed the HTBI primer set. In blood, most of the thyroid clonotypes expanded above 0.001 were also present.

The sequences come from peripheral blood mononuclear cells (PBMCs), collected at new diagnosis, from a patient treated with antithyroid drugs. This clonotype was obtained from a woman aged 30 to 39 with Graves disease. V and J are TRBV20-1 and TRBJ2-1; 7 bases map to TRBD1. The CDR3 DNA reads as TGCAGTGCTAGATACAGGGGCAATGAGCAGTTCTTC. This sequence encodes CSARYRGNEQFF.